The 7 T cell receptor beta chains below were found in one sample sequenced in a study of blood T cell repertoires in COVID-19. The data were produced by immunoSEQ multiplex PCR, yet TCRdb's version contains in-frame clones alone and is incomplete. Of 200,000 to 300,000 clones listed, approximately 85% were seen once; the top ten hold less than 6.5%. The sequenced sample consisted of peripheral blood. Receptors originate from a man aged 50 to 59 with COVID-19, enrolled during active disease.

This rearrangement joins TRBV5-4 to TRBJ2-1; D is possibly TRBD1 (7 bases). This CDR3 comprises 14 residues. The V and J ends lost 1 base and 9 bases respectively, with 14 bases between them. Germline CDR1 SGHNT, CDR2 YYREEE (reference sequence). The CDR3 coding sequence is TGTGCCAGCAGCTTGATATCAGGGGGGAGTGAGCAGTTCTTC. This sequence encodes CASSLISGGSEQFF.

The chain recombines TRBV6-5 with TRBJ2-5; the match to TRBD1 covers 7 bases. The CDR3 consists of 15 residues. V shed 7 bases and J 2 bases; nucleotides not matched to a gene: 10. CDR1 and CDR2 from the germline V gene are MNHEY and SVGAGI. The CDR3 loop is CASTRLGQAQETQYF. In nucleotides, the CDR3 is TGTGCCAGCACCAGACTCGGACAGGCTCAAGAGACCCAGTACTTC.

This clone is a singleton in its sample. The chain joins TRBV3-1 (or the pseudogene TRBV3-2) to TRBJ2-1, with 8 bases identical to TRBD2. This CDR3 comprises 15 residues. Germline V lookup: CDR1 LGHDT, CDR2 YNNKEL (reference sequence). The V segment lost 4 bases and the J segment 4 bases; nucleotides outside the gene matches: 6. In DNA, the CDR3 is TGTGCCAGCAGCCCTACACTAGCGGAATACAATGAGCAGTTCTTC. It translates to CASSPTLAEYNEQFF.

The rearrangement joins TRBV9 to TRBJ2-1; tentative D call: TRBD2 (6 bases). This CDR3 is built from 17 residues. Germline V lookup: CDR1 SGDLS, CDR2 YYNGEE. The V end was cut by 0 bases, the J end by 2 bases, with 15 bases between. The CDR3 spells CASSVGAGWGAYNEQFF. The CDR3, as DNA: TGTGCCAGCAGCGTAGGTGCAGGATGGGGGGCCTACAATGAGCAGTTCTTC.

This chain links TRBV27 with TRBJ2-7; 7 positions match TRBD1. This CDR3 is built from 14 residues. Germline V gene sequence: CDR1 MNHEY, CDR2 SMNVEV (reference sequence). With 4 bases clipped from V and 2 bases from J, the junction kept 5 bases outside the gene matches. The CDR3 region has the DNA TGTGCCAGCAGTTCCGGGACAGCTACCTACGAGCAGTACTTC. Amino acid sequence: CASSSGTATYEQYF.

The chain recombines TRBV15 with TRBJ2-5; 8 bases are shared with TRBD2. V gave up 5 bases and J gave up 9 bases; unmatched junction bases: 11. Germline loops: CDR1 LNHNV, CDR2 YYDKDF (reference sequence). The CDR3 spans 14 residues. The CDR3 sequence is CATSPLTSVQAQYF. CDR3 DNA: TGTGCCACCAGCCCACTGACTAGCGTACAGGCCCAGTACTTC.

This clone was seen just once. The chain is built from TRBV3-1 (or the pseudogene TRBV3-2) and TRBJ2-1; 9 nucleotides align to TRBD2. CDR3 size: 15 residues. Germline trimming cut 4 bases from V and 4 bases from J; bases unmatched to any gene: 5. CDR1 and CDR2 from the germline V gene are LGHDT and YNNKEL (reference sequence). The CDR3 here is CASSPRGGVYNEQFF. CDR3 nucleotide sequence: TGTGCCAGCAGCCCGCGGGGGGGCGTATACAATGAGCAGTTCTTC.